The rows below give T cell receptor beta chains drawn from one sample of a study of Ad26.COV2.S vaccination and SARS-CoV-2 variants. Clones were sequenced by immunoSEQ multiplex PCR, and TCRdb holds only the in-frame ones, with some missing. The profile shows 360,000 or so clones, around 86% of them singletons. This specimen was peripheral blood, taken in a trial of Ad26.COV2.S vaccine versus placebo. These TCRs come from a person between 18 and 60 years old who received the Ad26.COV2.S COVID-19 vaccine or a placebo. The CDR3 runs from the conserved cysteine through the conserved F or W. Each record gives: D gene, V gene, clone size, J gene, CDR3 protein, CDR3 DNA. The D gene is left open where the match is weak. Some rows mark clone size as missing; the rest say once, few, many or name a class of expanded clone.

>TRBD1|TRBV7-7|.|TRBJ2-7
CASSLPPRGDREIEQYF
TGTGCTAGCAGCTTGCCTCCTCGGGGAGACAGGGAAATCGAGCAGTACTTC
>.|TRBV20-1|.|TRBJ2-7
CSASYWATGHEQYF
TGCAGTGCTAGTTATTGGGCGACAGGTCACGAGCAGTACTTC
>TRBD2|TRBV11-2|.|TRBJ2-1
CASSLGLAGGVYNEQFF
TGTGCCAGCAGCTTAGGTCTAGCGGGGGGTGTCTACAATGAGCAGTTCTTC
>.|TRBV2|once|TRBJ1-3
CASSARQSLSGNTIYF
TGTGCCAGCAGTGCCCGACAGAGCCTCTCTGGAAACACCATATATTTT
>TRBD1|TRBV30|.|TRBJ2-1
CAWRNRDRGQSLYNEQFF
TGTGCCTGGAGGAACCGGGACAGGGGACAATCTCTCTACAATGAGCAGTTCTTC
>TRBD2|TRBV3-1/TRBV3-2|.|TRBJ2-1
CASSETSGGYEQFF
TGTGCCAGCAGCGAGACTAGCGGGGGATATGAGCAGTTCTTC
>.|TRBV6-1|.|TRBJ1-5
CASSESQKQPQHF
TGTGCCAGCAGTGAAAGTCAGAAACAGCCCCAGCATTTT
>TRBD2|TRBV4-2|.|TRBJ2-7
CASSPGLAGGVEYEQYF
TGTGCCAGCAGCCCGGGACTAGCGGGGGGAGTAGAATACGAGCAGTACTTC
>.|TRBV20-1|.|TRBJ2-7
CSAYLGGEQYF
TGCAGTGCCTACCTGGGGGGCGAGCAGTACTTC
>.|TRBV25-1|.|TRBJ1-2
CASSESGDRGYTF
TGTGCCAGCAGTGAATCTGGGGATCGTGGCTACACCTTC